This TCR beta chain was identified in a study of long-term antiretroviral therapy in people with HIV. Trimming removed 0 bases from V and 0 bases from J, with 21 bases in between. CDR3 length equals 19 residues. The germline CDR1 and CDR2 sequences are LNHNV and YYDKDF (reference sequence). It was in the United States that all participants with HIV were treated. With survey level as its setting, the immunoSEQ assay was v3.0. TCRdb keeps only in-frame clones here, not all; method: immunoSEQ multiplex PCR. The sample lists around 15,000 clones; around 84% were seen once. The material was unsorted PBMCs, obtained 0.1 years after starting antiretroviral therapy. The TCR sequence derives from a man in his late teens or twenties with HIV. This chain links TRBV15 with TRBJ2-7; a possible D gene is TRBD2 (5 bases). For the CDR3, the DNA is TGTGCCACCAGCAGAGAGTTAAGGATGACTTCGGGGAGCTCCTACGAGCAGTACTTC. Translation: CATSRELRMTSGSSYEQYF.